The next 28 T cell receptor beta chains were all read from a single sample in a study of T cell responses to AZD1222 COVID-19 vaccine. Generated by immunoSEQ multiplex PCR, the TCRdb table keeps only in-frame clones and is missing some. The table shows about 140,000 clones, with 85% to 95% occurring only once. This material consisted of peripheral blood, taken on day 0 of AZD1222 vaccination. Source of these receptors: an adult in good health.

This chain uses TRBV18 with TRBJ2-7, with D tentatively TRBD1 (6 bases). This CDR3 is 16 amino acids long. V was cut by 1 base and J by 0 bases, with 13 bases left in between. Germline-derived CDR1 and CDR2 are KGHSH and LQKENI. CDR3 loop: CASSPQDTGSSYEQYF. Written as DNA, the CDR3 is TGTGCCAGCTCACCACAGGACACAGGGAGCTCCTACGAGCAGTACTTC.

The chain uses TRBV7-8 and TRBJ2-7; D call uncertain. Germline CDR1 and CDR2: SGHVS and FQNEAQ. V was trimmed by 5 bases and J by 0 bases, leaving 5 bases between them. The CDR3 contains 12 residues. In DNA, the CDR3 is TGTGCCAGCAGCCCCCCCTCCTACGAGCAGTACTTC. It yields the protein CASSPPSYEQYF. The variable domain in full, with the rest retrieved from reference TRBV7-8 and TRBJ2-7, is GAGVSQSPRYKVAKRGQDVALRCDPISGHVSLFWYQQALGQGPEFLTYFQNEAQLDKSGLPSDRFFAERPEGSVSTLKIQRTQQEDSAVYLCASSPPSYEQYFGPGTRLTVT.

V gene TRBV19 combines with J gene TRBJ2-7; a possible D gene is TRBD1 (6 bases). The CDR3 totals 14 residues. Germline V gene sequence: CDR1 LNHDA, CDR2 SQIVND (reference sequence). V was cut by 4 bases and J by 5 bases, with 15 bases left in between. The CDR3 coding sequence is TGTGCCAGTAGTACCTATCAGGGGACGAACGAGCAGTACTTC. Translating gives CASSTYQGTNEQYF.

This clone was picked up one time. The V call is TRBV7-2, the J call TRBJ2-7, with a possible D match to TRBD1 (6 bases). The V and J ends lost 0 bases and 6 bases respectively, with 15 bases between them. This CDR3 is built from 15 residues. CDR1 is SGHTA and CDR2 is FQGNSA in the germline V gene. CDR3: CASSLAPGAQLEQYF. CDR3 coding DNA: TGTGCCAGCAGCTTAGCCCCAGGGGCCCAACTCGAGCAGTACTTC.

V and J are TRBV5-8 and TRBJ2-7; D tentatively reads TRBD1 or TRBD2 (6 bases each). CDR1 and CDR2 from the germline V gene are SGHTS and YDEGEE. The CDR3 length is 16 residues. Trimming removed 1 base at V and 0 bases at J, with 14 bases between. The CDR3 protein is CASSLRGGGLSYEQYF. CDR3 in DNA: TGTGCCAGCAGCTTGCGGGGTGGGGGGCTCTCCTACGAGCAGTACTTC. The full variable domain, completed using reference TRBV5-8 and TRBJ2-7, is EAGVTQSPTHLIKTRGQQATLRCSPISGHTSVYWYQQALGLGLQFLLWYDEGEERNRGNFPPRFSGRQFPNYSSELNVNALELEDSALYLCASSLRGGGLSYEQYFGPGTRLTVT.

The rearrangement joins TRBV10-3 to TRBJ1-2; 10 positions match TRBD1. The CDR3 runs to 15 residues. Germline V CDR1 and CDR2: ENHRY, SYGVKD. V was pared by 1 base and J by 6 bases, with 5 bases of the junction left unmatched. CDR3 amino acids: CAISEFDRGQDGYTF. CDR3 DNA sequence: TGTGCCATCAGTGAGTTTGACAGGGGGCAGGATGGCTACACCTTC.

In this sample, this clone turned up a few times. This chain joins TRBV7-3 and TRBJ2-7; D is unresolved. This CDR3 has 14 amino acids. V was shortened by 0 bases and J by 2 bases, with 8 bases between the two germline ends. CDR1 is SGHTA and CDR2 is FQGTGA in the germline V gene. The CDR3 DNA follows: TGTGCCAGCAGCTTAACGACAAACCCCTACGAGCAGTACTTC. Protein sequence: CASSLTTNPYEQYF.

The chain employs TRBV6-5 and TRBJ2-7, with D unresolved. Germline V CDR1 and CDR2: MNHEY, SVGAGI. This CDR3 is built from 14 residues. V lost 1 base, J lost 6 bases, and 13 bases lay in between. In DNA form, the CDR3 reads TGTGCCAGCAGTTACTTTCGAGAGGCGAGCGAGCAGTACTTC. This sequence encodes CASSYFREASEQYF.

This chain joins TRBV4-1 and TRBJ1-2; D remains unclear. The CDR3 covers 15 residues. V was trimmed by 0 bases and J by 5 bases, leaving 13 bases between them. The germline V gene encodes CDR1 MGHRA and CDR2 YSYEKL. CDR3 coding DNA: TGCGCCAGCAGCCAAGATGGATTGGGGAGTTATGGCTACACCTTC. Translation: CASSQDGLGSYGYTF.

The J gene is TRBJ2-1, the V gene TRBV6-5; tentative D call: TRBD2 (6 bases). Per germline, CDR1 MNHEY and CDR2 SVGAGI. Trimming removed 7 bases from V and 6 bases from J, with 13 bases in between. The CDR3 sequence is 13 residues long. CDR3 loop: CASKPGGGNEQFF. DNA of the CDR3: TGTGCCAGCAAACCCGGGGGAGGCAATGAGCAGTTCTTC.

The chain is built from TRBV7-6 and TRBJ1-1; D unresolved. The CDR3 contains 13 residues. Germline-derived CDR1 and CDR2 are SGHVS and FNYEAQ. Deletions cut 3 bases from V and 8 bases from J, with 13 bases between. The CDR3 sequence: CASSLNSASEAFF. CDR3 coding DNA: TGTGCCAGCAGCTTGAATTCCGCTTCCGAAGCTTTCTTT.

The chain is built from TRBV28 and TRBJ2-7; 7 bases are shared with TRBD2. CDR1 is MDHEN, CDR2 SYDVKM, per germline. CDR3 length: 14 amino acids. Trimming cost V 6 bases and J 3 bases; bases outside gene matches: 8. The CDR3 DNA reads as TGTGCCAGCAGATCCAAACCGGGGGGCTACGAGCAGTACTTC. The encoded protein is CASRSKPGGYEQYF.

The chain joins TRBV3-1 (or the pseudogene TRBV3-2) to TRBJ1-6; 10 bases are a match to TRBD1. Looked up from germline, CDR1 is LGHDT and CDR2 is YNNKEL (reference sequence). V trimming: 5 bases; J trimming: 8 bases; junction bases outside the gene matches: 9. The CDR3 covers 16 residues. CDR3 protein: CASSSTDRGYDSPLHF. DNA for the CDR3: TGTGCCAGCAGCTCCACGGACAGGGGGTATGATTCACCCCTCCACTTT.

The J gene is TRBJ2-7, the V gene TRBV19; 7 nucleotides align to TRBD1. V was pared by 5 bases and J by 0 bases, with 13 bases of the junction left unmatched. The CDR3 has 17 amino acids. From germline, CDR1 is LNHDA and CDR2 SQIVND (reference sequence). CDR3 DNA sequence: TGTGCCAGTAGTCAAGCAACAGGGGCTTTTGACTCCTACGAGCAGTACTTC. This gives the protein CASSQATGAFDSYEQYF.

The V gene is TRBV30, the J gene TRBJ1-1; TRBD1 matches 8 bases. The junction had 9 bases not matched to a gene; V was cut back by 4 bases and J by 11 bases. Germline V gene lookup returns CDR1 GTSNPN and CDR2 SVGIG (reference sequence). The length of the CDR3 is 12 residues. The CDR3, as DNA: TGTGCCTGGAATCAGGGGGCGAATGTCGCTTTCTTT. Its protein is CAWNQGANVAFF.

Written as DNA, the CDR3 is TGTGCCAGCTCACCAGCTCTAGCGGAGGGAGCCAAAAACATTCAGTACTTC. Translated: CASSPALAEGAKNIQYF. The chain is built from TRBV18 and TRBJ2-4, with 7 bases identical to TRBD2. Germline-derived CDR1 and CDR2 are KGHSH and LQKENI. The CDR3 covers 17 residues. With V trimmed by 2 bases and J by 0 bases, 7 bases remained unmatched.

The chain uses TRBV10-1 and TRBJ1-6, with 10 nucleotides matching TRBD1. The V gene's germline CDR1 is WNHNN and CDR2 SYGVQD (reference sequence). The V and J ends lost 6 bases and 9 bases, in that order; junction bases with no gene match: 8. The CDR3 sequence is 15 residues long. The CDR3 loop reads CASSDPGQGSSPLHF. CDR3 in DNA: TGCGCCAGCAGCGATCCGGGACAGGGGAGTTCACCCCTCCACTTT.

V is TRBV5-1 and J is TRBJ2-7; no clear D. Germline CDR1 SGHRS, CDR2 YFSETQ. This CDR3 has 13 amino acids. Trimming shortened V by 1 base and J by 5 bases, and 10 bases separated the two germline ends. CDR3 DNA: TGCGCCAGCAGCTTGCTAGGTACGGACGAGCAGTACTTC. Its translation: CASSLLGTDEQYF.

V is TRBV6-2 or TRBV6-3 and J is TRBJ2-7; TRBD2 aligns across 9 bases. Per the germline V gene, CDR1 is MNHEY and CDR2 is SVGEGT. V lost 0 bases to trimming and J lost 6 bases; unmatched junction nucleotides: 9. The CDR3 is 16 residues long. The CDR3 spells CASSYSSGGPLGEQYF. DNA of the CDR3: TGTGCCAGCAGTTACTCTAGCGGGGGCCCCCTGGGCGAGCAGTACTTC.

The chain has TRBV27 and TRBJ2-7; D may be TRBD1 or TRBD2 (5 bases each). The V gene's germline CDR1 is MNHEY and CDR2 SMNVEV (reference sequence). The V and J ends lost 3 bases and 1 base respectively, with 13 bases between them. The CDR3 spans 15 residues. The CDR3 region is CASSFLGTESYEQYF. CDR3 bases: TGTGCCAGCAGTTTTTTGGGGACGGAGTCCTACGAGCAGTACTTC.

Written as DNA, the CDR3 is TGCAGCGTTCACTCAGGGATGGAGACCCAGTACTTC. Translating it yields CSVHSGMETQYF. This chain links TRBV29-1 with TRBJ2-5; perhaps TRBD1 as D (5 bases). The V gene's germline CDR1 is SQVTM and CDR2 ANQGSEA. The germline V and J ends were trimmed by 5 bases and 5 bases, with 12 bases remaining between them. There are 12 residues in the CDR3.

Here the CDR3 reads CASSQGTGGAIEQFF. CDR3 nucleotides: TGCGCCAGCAGCCAAGGGACCGGGGGGGCGATTGAGCAGTTCTTC. The rearrangement uses TRBV4-1 and TRBJ2-1; 8 bases are shared with TRBD2. Germline CDR1 MGHRA, CDR2 YSYEKL. CDR3 length: 15 residues. V gave up 1 base and J gave up 9 bases; unmatched junction bases: 8.

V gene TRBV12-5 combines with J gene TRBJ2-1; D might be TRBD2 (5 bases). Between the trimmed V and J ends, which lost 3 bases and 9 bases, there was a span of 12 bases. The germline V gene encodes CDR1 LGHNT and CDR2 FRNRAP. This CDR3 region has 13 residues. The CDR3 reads CASGLAVKREQFF. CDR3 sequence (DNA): TGTGCTAGTGGTTTAGCGGTTAAACGTGAGCAGTTCTTC.

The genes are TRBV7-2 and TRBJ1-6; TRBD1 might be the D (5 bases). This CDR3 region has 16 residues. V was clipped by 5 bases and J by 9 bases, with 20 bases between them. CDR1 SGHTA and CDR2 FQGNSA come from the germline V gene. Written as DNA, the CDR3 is TGTGCCAGCAGCACCTTCCTTGGACAAGGCGCTTCACCCCTCCACTTT. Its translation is CASSTFLGQGASPLHF.

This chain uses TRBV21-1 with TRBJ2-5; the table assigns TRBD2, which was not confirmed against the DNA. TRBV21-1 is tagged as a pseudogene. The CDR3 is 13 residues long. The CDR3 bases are TGTGCCAGCAGTAGCGGGGGAACAGAGACCCAGTACTTC. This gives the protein CASSSGGTETQYF.

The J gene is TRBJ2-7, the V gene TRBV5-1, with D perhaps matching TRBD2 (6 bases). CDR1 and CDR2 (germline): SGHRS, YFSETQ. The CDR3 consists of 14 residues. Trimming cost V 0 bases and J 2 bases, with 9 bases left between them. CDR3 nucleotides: TGCGCCAGCAGCTTGGGCAGGACTACCTACGAGCAGTACTTC. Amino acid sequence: CASSLGRTTYEQYF.

CDR3 residues: CASSLAGGGYEQYF. The DNA for the CDR3 is TGTGCCAGCAGTTTAGCGGGAGGGGGCTACGAGCAGTACTTC. The chain links TRBV27 to TRBJ2-7; TRBD2 aligns across 9 bases. The V gene's germline CDR1 is MNHEY and CDR2 SMNVEV (reference sequence). CDR3 length equals 14 residues. V shed 2 bases and J 3 bases; nucleotides not matched to a gene: 2.

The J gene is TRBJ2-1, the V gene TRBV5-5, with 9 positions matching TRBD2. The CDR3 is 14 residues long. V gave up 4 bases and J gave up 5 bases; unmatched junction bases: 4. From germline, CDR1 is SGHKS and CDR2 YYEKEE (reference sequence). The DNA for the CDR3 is TGTGCCAGCAGCCCCGGGACTAGCAACAATGAGCAGTTCTTC. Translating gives CASSPGTSNNEQFF. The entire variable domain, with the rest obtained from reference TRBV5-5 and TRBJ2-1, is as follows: DAGVTQSPTHLIKTRGQQVTLRCSPISGHKSVSWYQQVLGQGPQFIFQYYEKEERGRGNFPDRFSARQFPNYSSELNVNALLLGDSALYLCASSPGTSNNEQFFGPGTRLTVL.